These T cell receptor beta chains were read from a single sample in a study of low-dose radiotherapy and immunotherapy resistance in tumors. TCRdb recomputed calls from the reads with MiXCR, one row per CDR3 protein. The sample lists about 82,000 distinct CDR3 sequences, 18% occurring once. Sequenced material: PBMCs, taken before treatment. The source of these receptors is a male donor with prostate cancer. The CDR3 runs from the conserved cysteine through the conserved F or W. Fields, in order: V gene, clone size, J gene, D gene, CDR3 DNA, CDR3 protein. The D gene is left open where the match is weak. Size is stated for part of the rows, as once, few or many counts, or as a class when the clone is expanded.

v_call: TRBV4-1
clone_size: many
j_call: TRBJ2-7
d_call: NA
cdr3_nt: TGCGCCAGCAGCCAAGAACTTTCGGACAGCTACGAGCAGTACTTC
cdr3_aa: CASSQELSDSYEQYF

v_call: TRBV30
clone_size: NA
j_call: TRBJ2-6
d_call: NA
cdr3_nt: TGTGCCTGGAGTCGAAGCTCTGGGGCCAACGTCCTGACTTTC
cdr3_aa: CAWSRSSGANVLTF

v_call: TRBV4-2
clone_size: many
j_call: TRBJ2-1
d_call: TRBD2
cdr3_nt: TGTGCCAGCAGTCGCCTAGCGGGGGAGTACAATGAGCAGTTCTTC
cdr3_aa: CASSRLAGEYNEQFF

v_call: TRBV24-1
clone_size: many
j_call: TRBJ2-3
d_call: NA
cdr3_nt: TGTGCCAATCGGACATTACTTAGCACAGATACGCAGTATTTT
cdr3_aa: CANRTLLSTDTQYF

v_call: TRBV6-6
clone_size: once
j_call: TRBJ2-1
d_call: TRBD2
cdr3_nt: TGTGCCAGCACATATAGCGGGAGTAACTACAATGAGCAGTTCTTC
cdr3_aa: CASTYSGSNYNEQFF

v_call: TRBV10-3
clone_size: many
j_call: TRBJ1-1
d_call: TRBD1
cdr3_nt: TGTGCCATCAGAGGGGACAGGGGAATCACTGAAGCTTTCTTT
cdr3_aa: CAIRGDRGITEAFF

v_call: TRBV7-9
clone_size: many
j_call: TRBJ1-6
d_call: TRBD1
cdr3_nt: TGTGCCAGCAGCAAAAGAGCGGCAGGGGGATCACCCCTCCACTTT
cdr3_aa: CASSKRAAGGSPLHF

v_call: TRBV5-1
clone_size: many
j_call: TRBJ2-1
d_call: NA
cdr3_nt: TGCGCCAGCAGCTTGGACAGTGTGCCCTACAATGAGCAGTTCTTC
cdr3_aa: CASSLDSVPYNEQFF

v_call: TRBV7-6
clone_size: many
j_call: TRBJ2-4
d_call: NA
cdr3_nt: TGTGCCAGCAGCTTTGGGCAGGGAACCATTCAGTACTTC
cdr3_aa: CASSFGQGTIQYF

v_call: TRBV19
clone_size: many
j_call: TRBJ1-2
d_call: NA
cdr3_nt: TGTGCCAGTATTCTTTCGGGCGGGGATGGCTACACCTTC
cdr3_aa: CASILSGGDGYTF

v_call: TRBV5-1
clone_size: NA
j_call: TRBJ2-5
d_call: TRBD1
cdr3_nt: TGCGCCAGCAGCTTGGCCGGGGACAGGGCACTACAAGAGACCCAGTACTTC
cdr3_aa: CASSLAGDRALQETQYF

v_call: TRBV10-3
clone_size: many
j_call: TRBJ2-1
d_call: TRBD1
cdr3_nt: TGTGCCATCAGTGATTCCGGGACAGGGGTATACAATGAGCAGTTCTTC
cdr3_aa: CAISDSGTGVYNEQFF